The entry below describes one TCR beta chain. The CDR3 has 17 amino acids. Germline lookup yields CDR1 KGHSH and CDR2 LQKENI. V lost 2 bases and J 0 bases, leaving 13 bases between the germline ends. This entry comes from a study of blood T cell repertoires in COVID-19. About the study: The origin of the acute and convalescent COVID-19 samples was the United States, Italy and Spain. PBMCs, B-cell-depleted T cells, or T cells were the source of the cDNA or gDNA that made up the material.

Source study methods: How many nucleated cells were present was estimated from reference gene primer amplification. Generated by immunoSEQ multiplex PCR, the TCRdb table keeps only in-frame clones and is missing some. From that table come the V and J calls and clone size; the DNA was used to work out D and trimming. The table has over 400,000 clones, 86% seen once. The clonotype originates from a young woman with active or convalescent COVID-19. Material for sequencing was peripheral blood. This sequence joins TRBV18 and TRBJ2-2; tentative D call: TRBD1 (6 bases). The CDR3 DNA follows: TGTGCCAGCTCACCAGAATCGGGGACACCGAACACCGGGGAGCTGTTTTTT. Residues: CASSPESGTPNTGELFF.